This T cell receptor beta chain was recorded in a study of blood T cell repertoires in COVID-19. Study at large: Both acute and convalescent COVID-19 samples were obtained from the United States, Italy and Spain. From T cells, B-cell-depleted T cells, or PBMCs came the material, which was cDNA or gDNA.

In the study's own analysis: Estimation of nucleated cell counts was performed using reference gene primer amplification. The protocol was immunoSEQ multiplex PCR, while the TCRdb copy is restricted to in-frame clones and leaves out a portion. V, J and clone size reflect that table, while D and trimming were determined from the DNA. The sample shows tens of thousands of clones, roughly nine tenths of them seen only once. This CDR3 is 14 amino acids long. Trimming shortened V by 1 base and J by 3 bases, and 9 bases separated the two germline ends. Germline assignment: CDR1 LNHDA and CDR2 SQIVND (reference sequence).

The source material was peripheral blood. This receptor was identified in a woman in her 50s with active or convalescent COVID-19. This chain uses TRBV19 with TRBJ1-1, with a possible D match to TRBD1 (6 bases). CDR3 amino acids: CASSIVGGDTEAFF. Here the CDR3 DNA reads TGTGCCAGTAGTATAGTAGGGGGGGACACTGAAGCTTTCTTT.